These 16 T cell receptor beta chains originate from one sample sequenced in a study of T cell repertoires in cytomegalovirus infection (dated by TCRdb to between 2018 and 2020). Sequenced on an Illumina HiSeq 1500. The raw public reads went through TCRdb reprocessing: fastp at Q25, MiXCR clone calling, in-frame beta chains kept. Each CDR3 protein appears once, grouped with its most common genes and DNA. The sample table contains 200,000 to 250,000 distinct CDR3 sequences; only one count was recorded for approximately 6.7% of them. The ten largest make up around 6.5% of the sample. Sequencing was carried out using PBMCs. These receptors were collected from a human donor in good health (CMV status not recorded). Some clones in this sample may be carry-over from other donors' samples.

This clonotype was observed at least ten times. The CDR3 nucleotides are TGTGCCAGCAGTCGCGACAGGGCTCAGCCCCAGCATTTT. Amino acids: CASSRDRAQPQHF. The chain couples TRBV6-2 or TRBV6-3 to TRBJ1-5; TRBD1 matches at 7 bases. CDR1 is MNHEY, CDR2 SVGEGT, per germline. The trim removed 5 bases at V and 6 bases at J, leaving 4 bases unmatched. The CDR3 is made up of 13 amino acids.

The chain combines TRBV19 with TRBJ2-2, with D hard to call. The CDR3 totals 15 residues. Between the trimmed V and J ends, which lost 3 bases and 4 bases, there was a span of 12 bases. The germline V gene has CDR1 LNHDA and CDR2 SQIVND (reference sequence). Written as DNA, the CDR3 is TGTGCCAGTAGTATGCCCGGGTTGGGCACCGGGGAGCTGTTTTTT. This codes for CASSMPGLGTGELFF.

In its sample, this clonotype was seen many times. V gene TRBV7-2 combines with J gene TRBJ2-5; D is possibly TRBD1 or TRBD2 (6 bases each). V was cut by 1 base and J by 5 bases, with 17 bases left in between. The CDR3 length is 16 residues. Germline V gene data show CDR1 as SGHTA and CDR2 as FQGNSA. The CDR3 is CASSLGGASLYETQYF. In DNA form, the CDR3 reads TGTGCCAGCAGCTTAGGGGGGGCTTCACTCTACGAGACCCAGTACTTC.

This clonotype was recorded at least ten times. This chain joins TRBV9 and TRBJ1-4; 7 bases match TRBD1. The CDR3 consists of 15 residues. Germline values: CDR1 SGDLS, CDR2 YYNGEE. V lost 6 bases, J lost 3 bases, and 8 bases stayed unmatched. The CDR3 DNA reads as TGTGCCAGCACCCGAACCGGGACAGCTAATGAAAAACTGTTTTTT. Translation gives CASTRTGTANEKLFF.

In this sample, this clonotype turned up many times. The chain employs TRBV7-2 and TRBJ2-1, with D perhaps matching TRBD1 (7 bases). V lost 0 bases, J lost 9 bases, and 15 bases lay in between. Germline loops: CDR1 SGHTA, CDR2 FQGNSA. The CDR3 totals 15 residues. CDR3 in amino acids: CASSLAQGGLVEQFF. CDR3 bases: TGTGCCAGCAGCTTAGCGCAGGGGGGCCTTGTTGAGCAGTTCTTC.

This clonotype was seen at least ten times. The CDR3 DNA reads as TGTGCCAGCAGCTTATCCTGGAATTCACCCCTCCACTTT. Protein: CASSLSWNSPLHF. J is TRBJ1-6 and V is TRBV11-2, with D unresolved. The V end was cut by 2 bases, the J end by 7 bases, with 6 bases between. Germline CDR1 is SGHAT and CDR2 is FQNNGV. The CDR3 length is 13 residues.

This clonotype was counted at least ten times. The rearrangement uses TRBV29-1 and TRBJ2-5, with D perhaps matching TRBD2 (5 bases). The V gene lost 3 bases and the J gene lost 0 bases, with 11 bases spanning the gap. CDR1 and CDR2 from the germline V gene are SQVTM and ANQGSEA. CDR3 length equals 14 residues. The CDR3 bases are TGCAGCGTTGAGTGGGTCGGGGACCAAGAGACCCAGTACTTC. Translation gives CSVEWVGDQETQYF.

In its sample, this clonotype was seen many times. CDR3 bases: TGCAGTGCGTTACAGGGGATAAGTGAAAAACTGTTTTTT. Encoded protein: CSALQGISEKLFF. This rearrangement joins TRBV20-1 to TRBJ1-4; the match to TRBD1 covers 7 bases. The ends lost 6 bases at V and 7 bases at J; junction bases unmatched: 8. Germline V gene data show CDR1 as DFQATT and CDR2 as SNEGSKA (reference sequence). The CDR3 covers 13 residues.

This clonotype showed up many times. CDR3 DNA: TGTGCCAGCAGCTTAAGGGACAGGGGGCTCGACACTGAAGCTTTCTTT. Translation gives CASSLRDRGLDTEAFF. This rearrangement joins TRBV11-2 to TRBJ1-1, with 12 bases aligning to TRBD1. The V gene's germline CDR1 is SGHAT and CDR2 FQNNGV. This CDR3 is built from 16 residues. The J segment lost 3 bases and the V segment lost 2 bases, leaving 4 bases of the junction unmatched.

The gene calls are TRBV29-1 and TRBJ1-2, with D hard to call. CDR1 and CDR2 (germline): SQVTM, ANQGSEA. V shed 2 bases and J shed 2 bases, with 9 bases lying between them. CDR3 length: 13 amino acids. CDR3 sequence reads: CSVETFPNYGYTF. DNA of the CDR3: TGCAGCGTTGAAACGTTCCCAAACTATGGCTACACCTTC.

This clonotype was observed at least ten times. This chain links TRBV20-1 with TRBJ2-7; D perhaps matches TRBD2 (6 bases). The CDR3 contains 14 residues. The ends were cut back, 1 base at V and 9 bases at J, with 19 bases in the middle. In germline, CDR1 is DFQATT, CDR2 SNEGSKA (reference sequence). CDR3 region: CSARVPGGESGQYF. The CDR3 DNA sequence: TGCAGTGCTAGAGTCCCGGGCGGGGAAAGCGGGCAGTACTTC.

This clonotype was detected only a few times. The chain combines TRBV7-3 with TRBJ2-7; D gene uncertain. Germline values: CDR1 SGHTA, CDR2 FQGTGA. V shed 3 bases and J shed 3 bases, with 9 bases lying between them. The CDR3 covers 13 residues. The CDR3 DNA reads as TGTGCCAGCAGCTTGGCACGAGACTACGAGCAGTACTTC. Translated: CASSLARDYEQYF. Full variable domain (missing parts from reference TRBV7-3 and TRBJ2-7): GAGVSQTPSNKVTEKGKYVELRCDPISGHTALYWYRQSLGQGPEFLIYFQGTGAADDSGLPNDRFFAVRPEGSVSTLKIQRTERGDSAVYLCASSLARDYEQYFGPGTRLTVT.

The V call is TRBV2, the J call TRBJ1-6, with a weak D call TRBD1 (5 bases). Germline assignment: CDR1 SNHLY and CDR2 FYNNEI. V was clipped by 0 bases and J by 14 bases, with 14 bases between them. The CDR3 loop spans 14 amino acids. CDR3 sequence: CASSEAGRVGALHF. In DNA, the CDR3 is TGTGCCAGCAGTGAAGCCGGGCGTGTGGGGGCCCTCCACTTT.

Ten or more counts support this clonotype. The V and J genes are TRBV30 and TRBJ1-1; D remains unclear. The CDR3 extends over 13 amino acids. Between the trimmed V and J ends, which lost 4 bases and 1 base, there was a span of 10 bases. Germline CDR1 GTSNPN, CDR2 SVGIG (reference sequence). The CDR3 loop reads CAWTPSRNTEAFF. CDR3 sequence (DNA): TGTGCCTGGACCCCCAGCAGGAACACTGAAGCTTTCTTT.

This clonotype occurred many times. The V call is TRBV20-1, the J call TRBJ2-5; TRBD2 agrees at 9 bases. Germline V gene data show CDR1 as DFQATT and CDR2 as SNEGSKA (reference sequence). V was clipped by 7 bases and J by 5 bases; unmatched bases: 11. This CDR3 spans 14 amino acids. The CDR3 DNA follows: TGCAGTGGAAGGCTAGCGGGAAGGAGGGAGACCCAGTACTTC. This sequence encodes CSGRLAGRRETQYF.

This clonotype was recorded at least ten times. As DNA, the CDR3 is TGTGCCAGCCGGGTCTGGCGGGGGGTCACAGATACGCAGTATTTT. Translated, it gives CASRVWRGVTDTQYF. The chain employs TRBV6-2 or TRBV6-3 and TRBJ2-3, with 8 nucleotides matching TRBD2. V shed 8 bases and J 2 bases; nucleotides not matched to a gene: 9. Germline V gives CDR1 MNHEY, CDR2 SVGEGT. This CDR3 comprises 15 residues.